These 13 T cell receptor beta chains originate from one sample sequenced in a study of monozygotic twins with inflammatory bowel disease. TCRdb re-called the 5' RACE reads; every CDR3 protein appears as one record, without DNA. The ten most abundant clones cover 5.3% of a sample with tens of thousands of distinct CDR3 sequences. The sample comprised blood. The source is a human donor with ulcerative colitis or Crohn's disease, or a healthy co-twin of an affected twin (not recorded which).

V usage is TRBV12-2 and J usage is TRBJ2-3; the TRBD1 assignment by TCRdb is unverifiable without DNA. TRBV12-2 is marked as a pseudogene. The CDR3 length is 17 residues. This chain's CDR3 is CASRLALGQASTDTQYF.

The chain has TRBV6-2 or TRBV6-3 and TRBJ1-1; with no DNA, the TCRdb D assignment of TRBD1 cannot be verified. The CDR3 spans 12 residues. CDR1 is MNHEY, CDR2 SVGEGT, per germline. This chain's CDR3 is CASRRTEYEAFF.

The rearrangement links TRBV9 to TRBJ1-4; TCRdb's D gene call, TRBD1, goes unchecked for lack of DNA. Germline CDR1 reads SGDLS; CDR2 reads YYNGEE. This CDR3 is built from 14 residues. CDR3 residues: CASSGGTGGEKLFF.

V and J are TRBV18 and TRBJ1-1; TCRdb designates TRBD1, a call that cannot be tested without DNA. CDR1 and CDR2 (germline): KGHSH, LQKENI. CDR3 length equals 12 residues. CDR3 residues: CASSLGQGGPFF. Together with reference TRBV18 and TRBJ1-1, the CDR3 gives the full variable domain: NAGVMQNPRHLVRRRGQEARLRCSPMKGHSHVYWYRQLPEEGLKFMVYLQKENIIDESGMPKERFSAEFPKEGPSILRIQQVVRGDSAAYFCASSLGQGGPFFGQGTRLTVV.

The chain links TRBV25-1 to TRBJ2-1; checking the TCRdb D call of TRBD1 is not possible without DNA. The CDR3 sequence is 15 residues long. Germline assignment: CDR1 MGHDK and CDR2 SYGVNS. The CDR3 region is CASSVGQGRDNEQFF. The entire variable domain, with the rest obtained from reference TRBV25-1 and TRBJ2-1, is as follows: EADIYQTPRYLVIGTGKKITLECSQTMGHDKMYWYQQDPGMELHLIHYSYGVNSTEKGDLSSESTVSRIRTEHFPLTLESARPSHTSQYLCASSVGQGRDNEQFFGPGTRLTVL.

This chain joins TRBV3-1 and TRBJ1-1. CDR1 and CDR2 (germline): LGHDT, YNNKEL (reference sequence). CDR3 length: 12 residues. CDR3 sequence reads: CASSRTNTEAFF.

The CDR3 is CSARGPSYEQYF. The chain employs TRBV20-1 and TRBJ2-7; checking the TCRdb D call of TRBD1 is not possible without DNA. Per the germline V gene, CDR1 is DFQATT and CDR2 is SNEGSKA (reference sequence). The CDR3 length is 12 residues.

CDR3 in amino acids: CSARGGAGLNSPLHF. V usage is TRBV20-1 and J usage is TRBJ1-6; TCRdb indicates TRBD1, and absent DNA this call remains unverified. The germline V gene has CDR1 DFQATT and CDR2 SNEGSKA (reference sequence). The CDR3 consists of 15 residues.

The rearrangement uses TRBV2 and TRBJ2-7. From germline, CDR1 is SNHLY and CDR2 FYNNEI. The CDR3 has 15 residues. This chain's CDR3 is CASRWSVGSGYEQYF.

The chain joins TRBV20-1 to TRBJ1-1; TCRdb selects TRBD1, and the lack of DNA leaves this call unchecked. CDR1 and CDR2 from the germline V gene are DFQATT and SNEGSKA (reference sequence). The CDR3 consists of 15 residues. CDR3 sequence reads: CSASDETGVNTEAFF.

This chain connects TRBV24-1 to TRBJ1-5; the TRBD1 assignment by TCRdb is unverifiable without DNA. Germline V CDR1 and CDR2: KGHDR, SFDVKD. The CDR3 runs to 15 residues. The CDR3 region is CATSEGDRVGQPQHF.

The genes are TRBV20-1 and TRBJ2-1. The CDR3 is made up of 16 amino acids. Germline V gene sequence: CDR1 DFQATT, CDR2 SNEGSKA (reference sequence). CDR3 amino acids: CSARAQGDSSYNEQFF.

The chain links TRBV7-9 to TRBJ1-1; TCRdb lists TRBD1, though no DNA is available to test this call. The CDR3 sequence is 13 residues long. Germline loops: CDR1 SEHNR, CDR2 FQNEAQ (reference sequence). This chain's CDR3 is CASSSWGEAEAFF.